The 21 T cell receptor beta chains in this list originate from one sample, sequenced in a study of OX40 agonist ivuxolimab in advanced cancers. Sequenced by immunoSEQ multiplex PCR; TCRdb stores in-frame clones only, minus some. The table has around 41,000 clones, around nine tenths seen once. The sample in question was CD4+ or CD8+ T cells sorted from blood, obtained in a trial of the OX40 agonist ivuxolimab. Receptors were obtained from an adult with an advanced solid tumor such as melanoma, head and neck, liver or kidney cancer.

The rearrangement links TRBV6-6 to TRBJ1-6; 7 bases align to TRBD1. V lost 6 bases, J lost 7 bases, and 6 bases stayed unmatched. The germline gives CDR1 MNHNY, CDR2 SVGAGI (reference sequence). The CDR3 sequence is 14 residues long. The CDR3 nucleotides are TGTGCCAGCAGCCTAACAGGGGCCAATTCACCCCTCCACTTT. This encodes CASSLTGANSPLHF.

This clone was picked up one time. The chain employs TRBV7-9 and TRBJ2-1, with 11 positions matching TRBD2. J was trimmed by 0 bases and V by 2 bases; bases with no gene match: 9. This CDR3 has 19 amino acids. Germline assignment: CDR1 SEHNR and CDR2 FQNEAQ (reference sequence). CDR3 in DNA: TGTGCCAGCAGCTTAACCCTAGCGGGAGGTCCTAGCTCCTACAATGAGCAGTTCTTC. Its translation is CASSLTLAGGPSSYNEQFF.

The chain links TRBV5-1 to TRBJ2-5, with D hard to call. The DNA matches TRBJ2-7 better at its end, which makes the J call doubtful. This CDR3 comprises 14 residues. Germline loops: CDR1 SGHRS, CDR2 YFSETQ. CDR3 DNA: TGCGCCAGCAGCTTCGGTCCGATCGGCTACGAGCAGTACTTC. This translates into CASSFGPIGYEQYF.

The rearrangement joins TRBV6-5 to TRBJ1-6; D is undetermined. This CDR3 comprises 15 residues. Between the trimmed V and J ends, which lost 1 base and 10 bases, there was a span of 14 bases. Germline loops: CDR1 MNHEY, CDR2 SVGAGI. The CDR3 region is CASSYFPGEGSPLHF. Written as DNA, the CDR3 is TGTGCCAGCAGTTACTTTCCGGGAGAGGGATCACCCCTCCACTTT.

This clone was seen more than once but under ten times. The DNA for the CDR3 is TGTGCCAGCAGTGAACCCCAAGGGGGCTACACCTTC. Protein product: CASSEPQGGYTF. This sequence joins TRBV25-1 and TRBJ1-2, with D hard to call. The CDR3 is 12 residues long. V lost 2 bases to trimming and J lost 8 bases, with 9 bases between them. Germline V gene lookup returns CDR1 MGHDK and CDR2 SYGVNS.

The chain carries TRBV2 and TRBJ2-3; 10 bases line up with TRBD1. In germline, CDR1 is SNHLY, CDR2 FYNNEI. The CDR3 contains 17 residues. The V gene end was trimmed by 3 bases and the J gene end by 0 bases; junction bases not matched to a gene: 6. The CDR3 loop is CASSDPLDRGSTDTQYF. The CDR3, as DNA: TGTGCCAGCAGTGACCCCTTGGACAGGGGGAGCACAGATACGCAGTATTTT.

The J gene is TRBJ2-5, the V gene TRBV11-3; TRBD2 agrees at 13 bases. Germline values: CDR1 SGHNT, CDR2 YENEEA. The CDR3 loop spans 16 amino acids. J was trimmed by 5 bases and V by 4 bases; bases with no gene match: 7. The CDR3 protein is CASSSGTSGNVETQYF. CDR3 DNA sequence: TGTGCCAGCAGCTCCGGGACTAGCGGGAATGTTGAGACCCAGTACTTC.

This chain links TRBV9 with TRBJ1-5; 8 bases are shared with TRBD1. The CDR3 is 14 amino acids. The ends lost 7 bases at V and 4 bases at J; junction bases unmatched: 7. Germline V lookup: CDR1 SGDLS, CDR2 YYNGEE. CDR3 loop: CASSGTGGNQPQHF. The CDR3 DNA follows: TGTGCCAGCTCCGGGACAGGAGGAAATCAGCCCCAGCATTTT.

The chain joins TRBV6-6 to TRBJ2-3, with D hard to call. The CDR3 has 14 amino acids. Looked up from germline, CDR1 is MNHNY and CDR2 is SVGAGI (reference sequence). V was clipped by 5 bases and J by 0 bases, with 9 bases between them. The CDR3 spells CASSNRYSTDTQYF. CDR3 in DNA: TGTGCCAGCAGTAACCGGTATAGCACAGATACGCAGTATTTT.

The chain has TRBV4-1 and TRBJ2-7, with D perhaps TRBD1 (5 bases). The CDR3 spans 15 residues. Germline V gene data show CDR1 as MGHRA and CDR2 as YSYEKL. V gave up 1 base and J gave up 0 bases, with 10 bases separating them. The DNA for the CDR3 is TGCGCCAGCAGCCAAGTAGAGCAGGGCTCCTACGAGCAGTACTTC. Its translation: CASSQVEQGSYEQYF.

The V and J genes are TRBV10-2 and TRBJ2-2; the D is unclear. The CDR3 has 14 amino acids. CDR1 and CDR2 from the germline V gene are WSHSY and SAAADI. The ends were cut back, 3 bases at V and 6 bases at J, with 11 bases in the middle. The CDR3, as DNA: TGCGCCAGCAGTGATTGGATACTCGCCGGGGAGCTGTTTTTT. Translation gives CASSDWILAGELFF.

The V call is TRBV4-1, the J call TRBJ2-7; possibly TRBD1 or TRBD2 for D (5 bases each). The V and J ends lost 3 bases and 3 bases respectively, with 21 bases between them. The CDR3 has 17 amino acids. From germline, CDR1 is MGHRA and CDR2 YSYEKL. CDR3 sequence (DNA): TGCGCCAGCAGCCATTACTTTAGCCGGGGCGGAAGCTACGAGCAGTACTTC. Encoded protein: CASSHYFSRGGSYEQYF.

The chain joins TRBV6-1 to TRBJ2-2, with D perhaps TRBD1 (6 bases). V was pared by 2 bases and J by 1 base, with 11 bases between. CDR1 is MNHNS, CDR2 SASEGT, per germline. This CDR3 is 16 amino acids long. This chain's CDR3 is CASSELPGQNTGELFF. The CDR3 DNA follows: TGTGCCAGCAGTGAACTACCGGGACAGAACACCGGGGAGCTGTTTTTT.

CDR3 amino acids: CASSQSYNEQFF. The CDR3 coding sequence is TGCGCCAGCAGCCAATCCTACAATGAGCAGTTCTTC. The V gene is TRBV5-1, the J gene TRBJ2-1; D gene ambiguous. The CDR3 loop spans 12 amino acids. V lost 4 bases and J lost 1, with 3 bases in between. The germline V gene has CDR1 SGHRS and CDR2 YFSETQ.

The rearrangement links TRBV2 to TRBJ1-2; D perhaps matches TRBD1 (5 bases). The CDR3 consists of 11 residues. Looked up from germline, CDR1 is SNHLY and CDR2 is FYNNEI. Deletions cut 8 bases from V and 5 bases from J, with 9 bases between. The CDR3 DNA reads TGTGCCAGCGGGGCTGAATATGGCTACACCTTC. This codes for CASGAEYGYTF.

The chain has TRBV20-1 and TRBJ2-1, with D unclear. Per the germline V gene, CDR1 is DFQATT and CDR2 is SNEGSKA (reference sequence). Trimming pared 7 bases from V and 7 bases from J, leaving 11 bases between. This CDR3 is 11 amino acids long. The CDR3 coding sequence is TGCAGTGGAAGTCCTTTGAATGAGCAGTTCTTC. This sequence encodes CSGSPLNEQFF.

This chain uses TRBV29-1 with TRBJ2-7; TRBD1 matches at 10 bases. The V segment lost 6 bases and the J segment 6 bases; nucleotides outside the gene matches: 5. The CDR3 loop spans 12 amino acids. Germline lookup yields CDR1 SQVTM and CDR2 ANQGSEA. CDR3 protein: CSVPRTGGEQYF. The CDR3, as DNA: TGCAGCGTACCTAGGACAGGGGGCGAGCAGTACTTC.

V and J are TRBV7-8 and TRBJ2-7; the match to TRBD2 covers 7 bases. The CDR3 sequence is 15 residues long. In germline, CDR1 is SGHVS, CDR2 FQNEAQ. V was clipped by 1 base and J by 2 bases; unmatched bases: 5. This chain's CDR3 is CASSLGGSVPYEQYF. Written as DNA, the CDR3 is TGTGCCAGCAGCTTAGGCGGGAGCGTTCCCTACGAGCAGTACTTC.

This chain connects TRBV18 to TRBJ2-1, with 8 bases lining up with TRBD1. The CDR3 is 14 residues long. V gave up 4 bases and J gave up 8 bases; unmatched junction bases: 7. Germline V gene sequence: CDR1 KGHSH, CDR2 LQKENI. CDR3 in amino acids: CASSRDRGRHEQFF. In DNA form, the CDR3 reads TGTGCCAGCTCACGAGACAGGGGTCGCCATGAGCAGTTCTTC.

V is TRBV6-6 and J is TRBJ2-3; D is undetermined. The CDR3 is 14 residues long. The V gene lost 7 bases and the J gene lost 1 base, with 12 bases spanning the gap. CDR1 is MNHNY, CDR2 SVGAGI, per germline (reference sequence). CDR3 sequence (DNA): TGTGCCAGCACCCTGAGAGGACGCACAGATACGCAGTATTTT. Its protein product is CASTLRGRTDTQYF.

V usage is TRBV30 and J usage is TRBJ2-5; 9 bases map to TRBD2. The length of the CDR3 is 13 residues. The germline gives CDR1 GTSNPN, CDR2 SVGIG (reference sequence). Trimming took 2 bases from V and 10 from J; bases not matched to a gene: 8. The CDR3 loop is CAWSLIAGVNQYF. The DNA of the CDR3 is TGTGCCTGGAGTTTAATAGCGGGAGTGAACCAGTACTTC.